This T cell receptor (beta chain) comes out of a study of blood T cell repertoires in COVID-19. Study information: There were acute and convalescent COVID-19 samples, and they came from the United States, Italy and Spain.

As processed by the authors: For nucleated cells, counts were estimated from reference gene primer amplification. Some clones are missing from TCRdb's copy, which holds only in-frame ones; the method was immunoSEQ multiplex PCR. V, J and clone size reflect that table, while D and trimming were determined from the DNA. The data show roughly 190,000 clones, about 91% seen once. The germline gives CDR1 SGHAT, CDR2 FQDESV (reference sequence). J lost 8 bases, V lost 5 bases, and 9 bases had no gene match. This CDR3 is 14 amino acids long. Which cohort a participant joined came from the clinical history participants gave.

This clonotype was obtained from a woman under 30 who had recovered from COVID-19. The rearrangement joins TRBV11-1 to TRBJ2-1; 7 positions agree with TRBD2. The sample comprised PBMCs or T cells enriched from blood (not recorded which). Here the CDR3 reads CASSNGRERDEQFF. CDR3 bases: TGTGCCAGCAGCAATGGGCGGGAGAGGGATGAGCAGTTCTTC.